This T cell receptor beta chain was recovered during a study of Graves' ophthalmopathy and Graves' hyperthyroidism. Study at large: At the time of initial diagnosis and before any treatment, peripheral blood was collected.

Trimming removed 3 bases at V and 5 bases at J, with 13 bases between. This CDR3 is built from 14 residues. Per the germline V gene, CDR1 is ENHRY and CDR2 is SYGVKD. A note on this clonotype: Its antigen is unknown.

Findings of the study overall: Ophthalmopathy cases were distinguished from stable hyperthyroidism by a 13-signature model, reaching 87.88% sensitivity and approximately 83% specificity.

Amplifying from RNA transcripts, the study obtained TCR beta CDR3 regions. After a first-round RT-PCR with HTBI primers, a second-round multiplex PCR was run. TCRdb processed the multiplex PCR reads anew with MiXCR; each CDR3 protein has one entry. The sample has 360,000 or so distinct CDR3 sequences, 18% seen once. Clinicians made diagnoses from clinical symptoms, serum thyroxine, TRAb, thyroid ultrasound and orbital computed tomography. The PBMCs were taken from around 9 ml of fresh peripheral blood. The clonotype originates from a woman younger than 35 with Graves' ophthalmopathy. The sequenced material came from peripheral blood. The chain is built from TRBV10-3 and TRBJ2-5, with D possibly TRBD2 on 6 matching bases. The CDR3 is CAISEAGRMETQYF. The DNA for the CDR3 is TGTGCCATCAGTGAAGCCGGGAGAATGGAGACCCAGTACTTC.